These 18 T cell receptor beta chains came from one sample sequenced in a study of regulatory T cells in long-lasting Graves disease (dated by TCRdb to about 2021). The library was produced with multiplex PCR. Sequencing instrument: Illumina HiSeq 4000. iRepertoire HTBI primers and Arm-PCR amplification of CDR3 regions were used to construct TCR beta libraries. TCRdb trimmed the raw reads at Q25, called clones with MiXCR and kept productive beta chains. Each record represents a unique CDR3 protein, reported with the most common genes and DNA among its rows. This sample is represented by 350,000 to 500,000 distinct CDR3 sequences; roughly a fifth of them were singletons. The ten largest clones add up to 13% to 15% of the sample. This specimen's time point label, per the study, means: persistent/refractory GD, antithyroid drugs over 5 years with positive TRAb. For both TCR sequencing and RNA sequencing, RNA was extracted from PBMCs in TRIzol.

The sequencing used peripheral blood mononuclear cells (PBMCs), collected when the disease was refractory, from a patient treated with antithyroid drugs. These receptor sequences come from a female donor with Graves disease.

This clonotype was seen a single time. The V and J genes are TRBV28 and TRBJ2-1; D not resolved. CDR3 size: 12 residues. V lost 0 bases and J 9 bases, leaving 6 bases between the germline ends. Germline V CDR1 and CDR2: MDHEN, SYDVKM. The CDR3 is CASSLWSSEQFF. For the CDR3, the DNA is TGTGCCAGCAGTTTATGGTCGTCTGAGCAGTTCTTC.

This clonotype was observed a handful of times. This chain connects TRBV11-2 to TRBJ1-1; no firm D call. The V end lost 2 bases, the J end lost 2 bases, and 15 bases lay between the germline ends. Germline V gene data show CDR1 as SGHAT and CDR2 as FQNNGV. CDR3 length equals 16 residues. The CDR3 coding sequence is TGTGCCAGCAGCTTATCATCAGGCCACCTTAACACTGAAGCTTTCTTT. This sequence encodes CASSLSSGHLNTEAFF.

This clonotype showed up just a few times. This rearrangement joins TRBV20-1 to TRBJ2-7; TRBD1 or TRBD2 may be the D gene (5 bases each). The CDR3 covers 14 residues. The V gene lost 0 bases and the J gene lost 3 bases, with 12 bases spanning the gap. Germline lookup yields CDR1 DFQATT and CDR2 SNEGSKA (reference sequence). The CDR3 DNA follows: TGCAGTGCTAGAGAGAGGGATAGGGGCTACGAGCAGTACTTC. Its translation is CSARERDRGYEQYF.

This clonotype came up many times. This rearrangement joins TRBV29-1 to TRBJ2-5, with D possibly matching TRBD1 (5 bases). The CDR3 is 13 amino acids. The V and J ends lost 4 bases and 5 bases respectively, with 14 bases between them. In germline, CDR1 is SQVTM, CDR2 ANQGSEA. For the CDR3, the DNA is TGCAGCGTTGGCGTGCAGGGCGCGGAGACCCAGTACTTC. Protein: CSVGVQGAETQYF.

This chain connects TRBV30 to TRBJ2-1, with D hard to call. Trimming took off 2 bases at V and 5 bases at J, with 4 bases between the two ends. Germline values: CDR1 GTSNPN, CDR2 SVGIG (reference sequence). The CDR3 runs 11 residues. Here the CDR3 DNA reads TGTGCCTGGAGTTCGCACAATGAGCAGTTCTTC. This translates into CAWSSHNEQFF.

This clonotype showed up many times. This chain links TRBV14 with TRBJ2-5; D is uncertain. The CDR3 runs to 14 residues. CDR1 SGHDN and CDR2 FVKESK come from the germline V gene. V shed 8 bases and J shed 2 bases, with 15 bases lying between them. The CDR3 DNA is TGTGCCAGCTCGACGTCCGCCAAACAAGAGACCCAGTACTTC. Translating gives CASSTSAKQETQYF.

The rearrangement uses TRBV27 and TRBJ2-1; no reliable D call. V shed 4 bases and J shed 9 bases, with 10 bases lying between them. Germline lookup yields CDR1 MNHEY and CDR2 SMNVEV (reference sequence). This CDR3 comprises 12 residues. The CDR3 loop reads CASSSNWSEQFF. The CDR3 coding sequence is TGTGCCAGCAGTTCCAACTGGAGTGAGCAGTTCTTC.

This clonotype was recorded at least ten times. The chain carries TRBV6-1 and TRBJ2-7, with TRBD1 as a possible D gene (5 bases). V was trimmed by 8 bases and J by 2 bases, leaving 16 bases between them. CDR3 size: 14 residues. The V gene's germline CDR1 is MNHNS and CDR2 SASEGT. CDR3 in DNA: TGTGCCAGCCTGACCAAAAAACAGGCCTACGAGCAGTACTTC. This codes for CASLTKKQAYEQYF.

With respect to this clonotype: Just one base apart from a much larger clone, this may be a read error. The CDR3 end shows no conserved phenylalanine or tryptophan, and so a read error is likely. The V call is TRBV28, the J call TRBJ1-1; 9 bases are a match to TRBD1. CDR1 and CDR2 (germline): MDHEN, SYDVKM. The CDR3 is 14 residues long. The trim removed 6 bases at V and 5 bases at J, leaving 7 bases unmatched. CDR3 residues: CASSTQGARTEAFS. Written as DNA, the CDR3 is TGTGCCAGCAGCACACAGGGGGCGCGGACTGAAGCTTTCTCT.

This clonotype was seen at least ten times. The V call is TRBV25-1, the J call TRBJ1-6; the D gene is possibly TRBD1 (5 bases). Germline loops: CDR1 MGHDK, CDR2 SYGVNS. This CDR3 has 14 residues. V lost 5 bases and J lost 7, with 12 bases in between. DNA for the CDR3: TGTGCCAGCAGTCTGGAGACAGAGAATTCACCCCTCCACTTT. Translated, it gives CASSLETENSPLHF.

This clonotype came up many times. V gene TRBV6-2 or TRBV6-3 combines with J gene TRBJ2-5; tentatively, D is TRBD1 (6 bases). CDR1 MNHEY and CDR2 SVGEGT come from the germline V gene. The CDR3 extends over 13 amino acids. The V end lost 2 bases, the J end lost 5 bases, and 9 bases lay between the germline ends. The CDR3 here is CASSYTGTETQYF. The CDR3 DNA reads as TGTGCCAGCAGTTACACAGGGACGGAGACCCAGTACTTC.

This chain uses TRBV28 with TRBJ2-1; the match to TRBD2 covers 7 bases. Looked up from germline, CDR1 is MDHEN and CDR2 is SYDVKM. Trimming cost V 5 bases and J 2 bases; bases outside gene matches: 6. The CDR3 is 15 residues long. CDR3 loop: CASSAGDRTYNEQFF. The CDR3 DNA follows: TGTGCCAGCAGTGCGGGAGATCGGACCTACAATGAGCAGTTCTTC.

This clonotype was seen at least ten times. CDR3 loop: CASRQGQETQYF. The CDR3 DNA follows: TGTGCCAGCCGACAGGGACAAGAGACCCAGTACTTC. The chain recombines TRBV28 with TRBJ2-5; 7 bases match TRBD1. The CDR3 runs 12 residues. With 8 bases clipped from V and 2 bases from J, the junction kept 2 bases outside the gene matches. CDR1 and CDR2 (germline): MDHEN, SYDVKM.

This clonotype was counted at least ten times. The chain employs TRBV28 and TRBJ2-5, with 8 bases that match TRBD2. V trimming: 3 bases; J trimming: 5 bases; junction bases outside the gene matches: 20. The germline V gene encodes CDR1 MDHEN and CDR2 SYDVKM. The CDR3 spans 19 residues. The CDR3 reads CASSLTPGEREFGWETQYF. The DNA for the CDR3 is TGTGCCAGCAGTTTGACTCCCGGGGAGCGGGAGTTCGGTTGGGAGACCCAGTACTTC.

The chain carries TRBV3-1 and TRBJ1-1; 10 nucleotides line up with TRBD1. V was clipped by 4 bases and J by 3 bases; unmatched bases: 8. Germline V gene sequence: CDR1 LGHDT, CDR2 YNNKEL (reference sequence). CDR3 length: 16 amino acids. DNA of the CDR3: TGTGCCAGCAGCCGAGACCCGGGACAGGGGTACACTGAAGCTTTCTTT. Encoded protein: CASSRDPGQGYTEAFF.

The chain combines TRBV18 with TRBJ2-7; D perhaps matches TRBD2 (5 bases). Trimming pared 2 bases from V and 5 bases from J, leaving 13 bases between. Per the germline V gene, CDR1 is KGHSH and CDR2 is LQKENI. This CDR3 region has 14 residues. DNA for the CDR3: TGTGCCAGCTCACCAGGCAGTTGGAGGAACGAGCAGTACTTC. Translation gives CASSPGSWRNEQYF.

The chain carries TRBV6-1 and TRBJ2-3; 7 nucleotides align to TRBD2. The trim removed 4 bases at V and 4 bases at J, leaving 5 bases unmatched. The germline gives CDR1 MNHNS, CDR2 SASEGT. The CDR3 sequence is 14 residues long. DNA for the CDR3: TGTGCCAGCAGTGTGCGGGAGACCCCAGATACGCAGTATTTT. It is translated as CASSVRETPDTQYF.

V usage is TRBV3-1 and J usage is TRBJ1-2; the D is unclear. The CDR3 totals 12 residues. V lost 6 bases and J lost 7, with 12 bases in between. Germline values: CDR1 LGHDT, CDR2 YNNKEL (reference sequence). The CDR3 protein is CASRPPMGGYTF. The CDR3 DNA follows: TGTGCCAGCAGGCCTCCCATGGGTGGCTACACCTTC.